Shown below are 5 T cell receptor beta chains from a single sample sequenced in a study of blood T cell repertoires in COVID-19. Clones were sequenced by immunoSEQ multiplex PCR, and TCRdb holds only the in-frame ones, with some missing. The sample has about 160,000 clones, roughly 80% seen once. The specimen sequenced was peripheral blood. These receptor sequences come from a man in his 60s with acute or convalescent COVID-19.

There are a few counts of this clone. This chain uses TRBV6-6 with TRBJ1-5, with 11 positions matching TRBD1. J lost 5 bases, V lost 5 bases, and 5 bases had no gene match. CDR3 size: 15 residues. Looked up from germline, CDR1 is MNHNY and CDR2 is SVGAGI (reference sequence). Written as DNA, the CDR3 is TGTGCCAGCAGTCCCGGACAGGGGGCTGATCAGCCCCAGCATTTT. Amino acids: CASSPGQGADQPQHF.

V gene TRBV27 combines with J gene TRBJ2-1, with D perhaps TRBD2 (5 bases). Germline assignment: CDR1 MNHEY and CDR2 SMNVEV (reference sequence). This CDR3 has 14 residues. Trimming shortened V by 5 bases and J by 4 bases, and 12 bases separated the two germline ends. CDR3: CASSDTGNYNEQFF. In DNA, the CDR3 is TGTGCCAGCAGTGATACGGGGAATTACAATGAGCAGTTCTTC.

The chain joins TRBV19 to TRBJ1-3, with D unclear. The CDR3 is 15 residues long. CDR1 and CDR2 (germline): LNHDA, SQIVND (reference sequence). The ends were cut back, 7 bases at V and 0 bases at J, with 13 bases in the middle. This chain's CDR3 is CASTKNSLSGNTIYF. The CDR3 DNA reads TGTGCCAGTACCAAAAACAGTCTCTCTGGAAACACCATATATTTT.

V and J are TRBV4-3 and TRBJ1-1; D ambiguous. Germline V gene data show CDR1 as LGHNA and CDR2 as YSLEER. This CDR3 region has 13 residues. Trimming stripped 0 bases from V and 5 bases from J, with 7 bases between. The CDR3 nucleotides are TGCGCCAGCAGCCAAGAGAGGCAAACTGAAGCTTTCTTT. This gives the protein CASSQERQTEAFF.

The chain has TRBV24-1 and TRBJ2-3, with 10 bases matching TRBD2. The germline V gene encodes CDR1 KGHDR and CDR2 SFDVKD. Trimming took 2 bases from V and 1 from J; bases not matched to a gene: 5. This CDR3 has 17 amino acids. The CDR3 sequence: CATSDYSGGAGTDTQYF. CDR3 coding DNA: TGTGCCACCAGTGATTACAGCGGGGGGGCCGGCACAGATACGCAGTATTTT.